This T cell receptor (beta chain) was sequenced in a study of cytomegalovirus exposure and HLA in healthy donors. Across the whole study: When 300 to 400 donors were genotyped, roughly 82% of them were found to fall in the Caucasian-associated ancestry cluster.

As regards this clone: The antigen remains unidentified.

PCR employed 60 Vbeta and 13 Jbeta primers. Measured with immunoSEQ multiplex PCR; TCRdb has only the in-frame clones, and not every one. The sample has 170,000 or so clones; more than 80% are singletons. The CDR3 is 18 amino acids. J lost 4 bases, V lost 6 bases, and 18 bases had no gene match. Germline V gene data show CDR1 as SGHNT and CDR2 as YYREEE (reference sequence). General observations from the study: Researchers reported that three CMV-associated chains were confirmed in vitro as CMV antigen-specific. Reports state that TCR beta sequences accurately predicted most subjects' HLA-A and HLA-B alleles. Previous analysis showed most TCR beta V segments were productive about 87% or about 30% of the time.

The sample comprised PBMCs. The J gene is TRBJ2-7, the V gene TRBV5-4; 11 bases align to TRBD1. The TCR originated in a boy younger than 18 in good health and CMV-seronegative. The chain's CDR3 is CASTPTGGTGGWSYEQYF. Here the CDR3 DNA reads TGTGCCAGCACCCCAACCGGCGGGACAGGGGGTTGGTCGTACGAGCAGTACTTC.